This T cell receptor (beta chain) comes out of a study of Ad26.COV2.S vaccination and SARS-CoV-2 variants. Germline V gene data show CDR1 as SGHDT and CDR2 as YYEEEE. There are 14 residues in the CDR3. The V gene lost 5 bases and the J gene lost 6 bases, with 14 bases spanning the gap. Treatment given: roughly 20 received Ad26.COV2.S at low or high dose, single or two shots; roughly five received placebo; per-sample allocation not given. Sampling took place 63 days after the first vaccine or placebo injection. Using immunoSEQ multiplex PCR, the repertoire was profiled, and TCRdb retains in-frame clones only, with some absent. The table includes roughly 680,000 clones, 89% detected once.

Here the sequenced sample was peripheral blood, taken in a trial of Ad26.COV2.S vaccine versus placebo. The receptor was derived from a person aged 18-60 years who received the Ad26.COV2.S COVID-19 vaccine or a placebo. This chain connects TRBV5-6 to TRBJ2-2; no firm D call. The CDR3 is CASSTGLGAGELFF. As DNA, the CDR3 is TGTGCCAGCAGTACCGGCCTGGGTGCCGGGGAGCTGTTTTTT. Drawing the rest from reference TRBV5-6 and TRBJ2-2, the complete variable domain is DAGVTQSPTHLIKTRGQQVTLRCSPKSGHDTVSWYQQALGQGPQFIFQYYEEEERQRGNFPDRFSGHQFPNYSSELNVNALLLGDSALYLCASSTGLGAGELFFGEGSRLTVL.